The clone carrying this TCR beta chain was observed a handful of times. Its specificity is unknown. The data stem from a study of T cells in Graves' hyperthyroidism and ophthalmopathy. Study-wide context: Peripheral blood collection took place at initial diagnosis, before any treatment. Overall study findings and caveats: Stable hyperthyroidism and ophthalmopathy were separated using 13 V-J signatures.

Germline lookup yields CDR1 MNHNS and CDR2 SASEGT. V shed 2 bases and J 3 bases; nucleotides not matched to a gene: 4. The CDR3 has 15 residues. Ophthalmopathy in the patients scored at least 3 on Clinical Activity Score and at least 4 on NOSPECS grade, lasting under 3 months. The diagnoses drew upon clinical symptoms, serum thyroxine and TRAb, thyroid ultrasound and orbital computed tomography. TCR beta CDR3 region amplification was performed from RNA transcripts. First-round RT-PCR with HTBI primers amplified the TCR CDR3 region. TCRdb reprocessed the multiplex PCR reads via MiXCR and lists one record per CDR3 protein. The sample carries approximately 600,000 distinct CDR3 sequences, approximately 14% recorded once.

The source material was blood. This TCR came from a woman between 18 and 29 years old with Graves' ophthalmopathy. The rearrangement links TRBV6-1 to TRBJ2-1; 7 bases align to TRBD2. CDR3 nucleotide sequence: TGTGCCAGCAGTGAAAGGCGGGGGTACTACAATGAGCAGTTCTTC. This sequence encodes CASSERRGYYNEQFF.